Listed below are T cell receptor beta chains from one sample, sequenced in a study of blood T cell repertoires in COVID-19. TCRdb's table, derived via immunoSEQ multiplex PCR, lists solely in-frame clones and lacks some. The table records about 220,000 clones, 70% to 85% of them present only once. The sample was peripheral blood. These receptors originate from a man aged 50-59 years with active or convalescent COVID-19. Each CDR3 is given with its conserved first and last residue. A D gene is named only where the DNA matches it firmly. Not every row has a clone size; where given, it reads once, few, many or a size class.

size: .; D: .; V: TRBV7-2; length: 15; J: TRBJ2-5; DNA: TGTGCCAGCAGCGACGGGGGGCTAGTCCAAGAGACCCAGTACTTC; CDR3: CASSDGGLVQETQYF
size: .; D: TRBD1; V: TRBV3-1/TRBV3-2; length: 17; J: TRBJ2-6; DNA: TGTGCCAGCAGCCAGCCAGGGGGATTGCCTGAGGCCAACGTCCTGACTTTC; CDR3: CASSQPGGLPEANVLTF
size: .; D: .; V: TRBV5-1; length: 12; J: TRBJ2-5; DNA: TGCGCCAGCAGCTTTGAGGGAGAGACCCAGTACTTC; CDR3: CASSFEGETQYF
size: .; D: TRBD2; V: TRBV9; length: 16; J: TRBJ2-1; DNA: TGTGCCAGCAGCGTAGGTCTGACTAGCGGGGAGGGAGAGCAGTTCTTC; CDR3: CASSVGLTSGEGEQFF
size: few; D: .; V: TRBV21-1; length: 14; J: TRBJ2-1; DNA: TGTGCCAGCAGCCCGACAGGGGATGGGGATGAGCAGTTCTTC; CDR3: CASSPTGDGDEQFF
size: .; D: TRBD1; V: TRBV5-4; length: 15; J: TRBJ1-1; DNA: TGTGCCAGCAGCCCACCGACAGGGGTGAACACTGAAGCTTTCTTT; CDR3: CASSPPTGVNTEAFF
size: .; D: TRBD1; V: TRBV7-2; length: 16; J: TRBJ1-6; DNA: TGTGCCAGCAGCTTATATACCGGGACAGGGGGAACACCCCTCCACTTT; CDR3: CASSLYTGTGGTPLHF
size: .; D: .; V: TRBV19; length: 13; J: TRBJ1-1; DNA: TGTGCCAGTAGCACCACTAGGAGGATCGAAGCTTTCTTT; CDR3: CASSTTRRIEAFF
size: .; D: .; V: TRBV5-1; length: 14; J: TRBJ2-7; DNA: TGCGCCAGCAGCTTAGACGGACAGACCTACGAGCAGTACTTC; CDR3: CASSLDGQTYEQYF
size: .; D: .; V: TRBV28; length: 16; J: TRBJ1-5; DNA: TGTGCCAGCAGTTTAAGAAGTTGGGCTCTAAATCAGCCCCAGCATTTT; CDR3: CASSLRSWALNQPQHF
size: .; D: TRBD1; V: TRBV24-1; length: 16; J: TRBJ2-2; DNA: TGTGCCACCAGTGAGGACAGGGGAGTGAGGGCCGGGGAGCTGTTTTTT; CDR3: CATSEDRGVRAGELFF
size: once; D: .; V: TRBV5-8; length: 14; J: TRBJ1-1; DNA: TGTGCCAGCAGCTTAAGAGGGGGAGGGACTGAAGCTTTCTTT; CDR3: CASSLRGGGTEAFF
size: .; D: TRBD1; V: TRBV9; length: 14; J: TRBJ1-1; DNA: TGTGCCAGCAGCGCGGGACAGCCTAACACTGAAGCTTTCTTT; CDR3: CASSAGQPNTEAFF
size: .; D: TRBD1; V: TRBV12-5; length: 12; J: TRBJ1-2; DNA: TGTGCTAGTGGGGGGGACAGGGGCCCGGCCACCTTC; CDR3: CASGGDRGPATF
size: .; D: TRBD1; V: TRBV6-5; length: 14; J: TRBJ1-6; DNA: TGTGCCAGCACCCGACAGGGGGCTGGTTCACCCCTCCACTTT; CDR3: CASTRQGAGSPLHF
size: .; D: TRBD2; V: TRBV7-9; length: 15; J: TRBJ2-7; DNA: TGTGCCAGCAGCCCCAGGACTAGCGGGTCCTACGAGCAGTACTTC; CDR3: CASSPRTSGSYEQYF
size: .; D: TRBD1; V: TRBV6-5; length: 14; J: TRBJ1-2; DNA: TGTGCCAGCAGCCTAGTACAGGGGGACTATGGCTACACCTTC; CDR3: CASSLVQGDYGYTF
size: .; D: .; V: TRBV7-6; length: 15; J: TRBJ2-2; DNA: TGTGCCAGCAGCTTATTCGGGAGTAGCACCGGGGAGCTGTTTTTT; CDR3: CASSLFGSSTGELFF
size: .; D: .; V: TRBV19; length: 15; J: TRBJ1-1; DNA: TGTGCCAGTAGTATTATTCCGGGAGGGAACACTGAAGCTTTCTTT; CDR3: CASSIIPGGNTEAFF
size: once; D: .; V: TRBV7-9; length: 16; J: TRBJ2-3; DNA: TGTGCCAGCAGCCCGCCCGGGCAGGGGCTCACAGATACGCAGTATTTT; CDR3: CASSPPGQGLTDTQYF
size: .; D: TRBD2; V: TRBV28; length: 15; J: TRBJ2-3; DNA: TGTGCCAGCAGGACTAGCGAGGACGGCACAGATACGCAGTATTTT; CDR3: CASRTSEDGTDTQYF
size: .; D: TRBD1; V: TRBV4-1; length: 20; J: TRBJ1-1; DNA: TGCGCCAGCAGCCACCACCCTCCTCGGACAGGGGCAAAGAGACGGACTGAAGCTTTCTTT; CDR3: CASSHHPPRTGAKRRTEAFF
size: once; D: .; V: TRBV7-8; length: 15; J: TRBJ1-5; DNA: TGTGCCAGCAGCTCGCGGGCTGGGAGCAATCAGCCCCAGCATTTT; CDR3: CASSSRAGSNQPQHF
size: few; D: .; V: TRBV5-1; length: 15; J: TRBJ1-2; DNA: TGCGCCAGCAGCCCGTATGGGGCACCTAACTATGGCTACACCTTC; CDR3: CASSPYGAPNYGYTF
size: .; D: TRBD1; V: TRBV5-4; length: 14; J: TRBJ1-5; DNA: TGTGCCAGCAGCTTACAGGGGACGAATCAGCCCCAGCATTTT; CDR3: CASSLQGTNQPQHF
size: .; D: TRBD2; V: TRBV3-1/TRBV3-2; length: 15; J: TRBJ2-3; DNA: TGTGCCAGCAGCCTGGGACTAGCGGGGGGCAATACGCAGTATTTT; CDR3: CASSLGLAGGNTQYF
size: .; D: TRBD2; V: TRBV28; length: 16; J: TRBJ2-3; DNA: TGTGCCAGCAGTTCCCGACTAGCGGGAGACTCAGATACGCAGTATTTT; CDR3: CASSSRLAGDSDTQYF
size: .; D: .; V: TRBV6-2/TRBV6-3; length: 14; J: TRBJ2-2; DNA: TGTGCCAGCAGTTCCCAAGGGGGCACCGGGGAGCTGTTTTTT; CDR3: CASSSQGGTGELFF
size: .; D: TRBD2; V: TRBV27; length: 16; J: TRBJ2-7; DNA: TGTGCCAGCAGTTTTTGGTCTAGCGGTAACCCCTACGAGCAGTACTTC; CDR3: CASSFWSSGNPYEQYF
size: .; D: .; V: TRBV5-6; length: 15; J: TRBJ1-1; DNA: TGTGCCAGCAGGAGAAACCAGGGATCGGACACTGAAGCTTTCTTT; CDR3: CASRRNQGSDTEAFF
size: once; D: TRBD1; V: TRBV6-2/TRBV6-3; length: 15; J: TRBJ2-7; DNA: TGTGCCAGCAGTTACGGGGGGACAGGGTCATACGAGCAGTACTTC; CDR3: CASSYGGTGSYEQYF
size: once; D: .; V: TRBV7-2; length: 17; J: TRBJ2-7; DNA: TGTGCCAGCAGCTTTCGGGATACGGAAACTTTCTCCTACGAGCAGTACTTC; CDR3: CASSFRDTETFSYEQYF
size: few; D: .; V: TRBV2; length: 13; J: TRBJ1-5; DNA: TGTGCCAGCAGTGGACAGCAGGATCAGCCCCAGCATTTT; CDR3: CASSGQQDQPQHF
size: .; D: .; V: TRBV2; length: 14; J: TRBJ2-7; DNA: TGTGCCAGTAGCTTCGTCGGGGGTGAGTACGAGCAGTACTTC; CDR3: CASSFVGGEYEQYF
size: .; D: .; V: TRBV29-1; length: 13; J: TRBJ1-1; DNA: TGCAGCGCCGCGACATACGGGAACACTGAAGCTTTCTTT; CDR3: CSAATYGNTEAFF
size: once; D: TRBD2; V: TRBV7-2; length: 16; J: TRBJ2-5; DNA: TGTGCCAGCAGAAGCGGGGGGGCGACCTTTCAAGAGACCCAGTACTTC; CDR3: CASRSGGATFQETQYF
size: .; D: .; V: TRBV5-1; length: 16; J: TRBJ1-1; DNA: TGCGCCAGCACAGACCCCCTTAGGAGGGAGGTGACTGAAGCTTTCTTT; CDR3: CASTDPLRREVTEAFF
size: .; D: .; V: TRBV3-1/TRBV3-2; length: 16; J: TRBJ2-2; DNA: TGTGCCAGCAGCCGACGGGACACATCATTCACCGGGGAGCTGTTTTTT; CDR3: CASSRRDTSFTGELFF
size: .; D: .; V: TRBV11-2; length: 17; J: TRBJ1-1; DNA: TGTGCCAGCAGCTTAGATCTTGATAGGGGATGGGGCACTGAAGCTTTCTTT; CDR3: CASSLDLDRGWGTEAFF
size: few; D: .; V: TRBV2; length: 15; J: TRBJ2-1; DNA: TGTGCCAGCACCCTTGGACTGGGAGACTACAATGAGCAGTTCTTC; CDR3: CASTLGLGDYNEQFF
size: .; D: .; V: TRBV24-1; length: 15; J: TRBJ2-1; DNA: TGTGCCACCAGTGAGGGGGGAGAGGGCTACAATGAGCAGTTCTTC; CDR3: CATSEGGEGYNEQFF
size: .; D: .; V: TRBV4-3; length: 15; J: TRBJ1-4; DNA: TGCGCCAGCAGCCAAGATCGACAGTTTAATGAAAAACTGTTTTTT; CDR3: CASSQDRQFNEKLFF
size: .; D: .; V: TRBV7-9; length: 15; J: TRBJ2-7; DNA: TGTGCCGGAGACCCCCGGGCGGAGGCTAGGTACGAGCAGTACTTC; CDR3: CAGDPRAEARYEQYF
size: .; D: TRBD1; V: TRBV4-2; length: 15; J: TRBJ1-2; DNA: TGTGCCAGTCGGACAGGGGTTGTTGAGGACTATGGCTACACCTTC; CDR3: CASRTGVVEDYGYTF
size: .; D: .; V: TRBV5-1; length: 16; J: TRBJ2-1; DNA: TGCGCCAGCAGCTTGGTAGCGGTCCCCTCCTACAATGAGCAGTTCTTC; CDR3: CASSLVAVPSYNEQFF
size: .; D: TRBD2; V: TRBV24-1; length: 17; J: TRBJ2-2; DNA: TGTGCCACCAGTGACACTGGGACTAGCGGTTTCACCGGGGAGCTGTTTTTT; CDR3: CATSDTGTSGFTGELFF
size: .; D: TRBD1; V: TRBV2; length: 16; J: TRBJ2-1; DNA: TGTGCCAGCAGGGGACAGACAGGGGGTTCTTACAATGAGCAGTTCTTC; CDR3: CASRGQTGGSYNEQFF
size: .; D: .; V: TRBV27; length: 14; J: TRBJ2-7; DNA: TGTGCCAGCAGTTTGACGGGAAGCTCCTACGAGCAGTACTTC; CDR3: CASSLTGSSYEQYF
size: .; D: .; V: TRBV7-2; length: 15; J: TRBJ1-3; DNA: TGTGCCAGCAGCCCTTTGACATTTTCTGGAAACACCATATATTTT; CDR3: CASSPLTFSGNTIYF
size: .; D: .; V: TRBV15; length: 16; J: TRBJ2-5; DNA: TGTGCCATCTCCTCGGGAAGCAGGGGATTACAAGAGACCCAGTACTTC; CDR3: CAISSGSRGLQETQYF
size: .; D: .; V: TRBV10-1; length: 15; J: TRBJ2-3; DNA: TGCGCCAGCAGTGAGTCGAGGGACTTTTCATATACGCAGTATTTT; CDR3: CASSESRDFSYTQYF
size: .; D: .; V: TRBV28; length: 15; J: TRBJ1-4; DNA: TGTGCCAGCAGTTCCCCGACAGTTATTGGGGAAAAACTGTTTTTT; CDR3: CASSSPTVIGEKLFF
size: .; D: .; V: TRBV4-1; length: 16; J: TRBJ1-1; DNA: TGCGCCAGCAGCCAGGACGAGGGGGGGGGAAACACTGAAGCTTTCTTT; CDR3: CASSQDEGGGNTEAFF
size: .; D: TRBD2; V: TRBV19; length: 14; J: TRBJ2-1; DNA: TGTGCCAGTACGTTGGTAGCGGGGGCTAATGAGCAGTTCTTC; CDR3: CASTLVAGANEQFF
size: .; D: TRBD1; V: TRBV2; length: 14; J: TRBJ2-7; DNA: TGTGCCAGCAGTGACAGGGGGACGATCGACGAGCAGTACTTC; CDR3: CASSDRGTIDEQYF